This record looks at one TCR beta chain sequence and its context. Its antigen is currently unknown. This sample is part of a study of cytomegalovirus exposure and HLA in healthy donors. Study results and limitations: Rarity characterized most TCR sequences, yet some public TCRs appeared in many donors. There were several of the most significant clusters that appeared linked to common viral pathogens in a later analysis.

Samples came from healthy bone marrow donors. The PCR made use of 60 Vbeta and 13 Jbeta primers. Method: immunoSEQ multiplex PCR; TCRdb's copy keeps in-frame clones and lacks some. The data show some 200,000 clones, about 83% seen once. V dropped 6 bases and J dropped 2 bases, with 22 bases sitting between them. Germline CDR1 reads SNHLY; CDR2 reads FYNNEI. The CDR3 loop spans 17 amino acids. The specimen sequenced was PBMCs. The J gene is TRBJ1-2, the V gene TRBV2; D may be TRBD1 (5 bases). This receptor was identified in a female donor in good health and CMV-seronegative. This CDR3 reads CASSLVPRGRTNYGYTF. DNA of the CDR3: TGTGCCAGCAGCCTCGTCCCCCGCGGACGGACAAACTATGGCTACACCTTC.